This T cell receptor (beta chain) is from a study of PD-1 blockade in classical Hodgkin lymphoma. General observations from the study: CD4+ TCR diversity rose significantly by C4D1, and CD8+ TCR diversity did not.

With regard to this clone: What it recognizes is unknown.

Patients all relapsed after autologous stem cell transplantation, and there was variation in brentuximab vedotin exposure. Out of thawed PBMCs, magnetic negative selection purified CD4+ T cells. TCRdb's table, derived via immunoSEQ multiplex PCR, lists solely in-frame clones and lacks some. Of tens of thousands of clones listed, over 80% are singletons. V lost 0 bases to trimming and J lost 1 base, with 6 bases between them. Germline CDR1 reads LNHNV; CDR2 reads YYDKDF (reference sequence). The CDR3 covers 15 residues. Specimen: CD4+ T cells from blood, collected at baseline. This sequence was found in a human donor with classical Hodgkin lymphoma. The chain links TRBV15 to TRBJ1-4; D unclear. CDR3 nucleotides: TGTGCCACCAGCAGAGATCAGGAAACTAATGAAAAACTGTTTTTT. This translates into CATSRDQETNEKLFF.